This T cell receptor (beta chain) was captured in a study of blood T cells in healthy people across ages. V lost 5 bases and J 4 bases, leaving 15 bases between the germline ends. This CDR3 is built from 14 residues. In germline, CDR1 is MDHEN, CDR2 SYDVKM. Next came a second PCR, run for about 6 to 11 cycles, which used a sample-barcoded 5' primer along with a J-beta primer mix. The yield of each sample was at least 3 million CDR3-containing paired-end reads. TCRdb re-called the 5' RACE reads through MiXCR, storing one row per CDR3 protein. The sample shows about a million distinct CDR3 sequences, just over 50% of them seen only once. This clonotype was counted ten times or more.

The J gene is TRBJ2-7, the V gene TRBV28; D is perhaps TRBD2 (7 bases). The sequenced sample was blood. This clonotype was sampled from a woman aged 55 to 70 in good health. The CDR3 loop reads CASSRTGGAYEQYF. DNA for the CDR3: TGTGCCAGCAGTCGGACGGGGGGCGCGTACGAGCAGTACTTC.